The 23 T cell receptor beta chains given below trace back to one sample, sequenced in a study of blood T cell repertoires in COVID-19. The protocol was immunoSEQ multiplex PCR, while the TCRdb copy is restricted to in-frame clones and leaves out a portion. The repertoire holds more than 200,000 clones, with approximately 81% as singletons. Sequencing was done on a sample of peripheral blood. Receptor source: a woman over 75 with COVID-19, enrolled during active disease.

This clone was observed a few times. This chain links TRBV25-1 with TRBJ1-1; maybe TRBD1 (5 bases). V lost 3 bases and J lost 8, with 10 bases in between. The CDR3 length is 12 residues. Germline V lookup: CDR1 MGHDK, CDR2 SYGVNS. The CDR3 here is CASSDGATEAFF. CDR3 bases: TGTGCCAGCAGTGATGGGGCGACAGAAGCTTTCTTT.

The chain links TRBV5-1 to TRBJ1-5, with D possibly matching TRBD1 (6 bases). The length of the CDR3 is 15 residues. Trimming left V 0 bases short and J 3 bases short, with 10 bases between. CDR1 and CDR2 (germline): SGHRS, YFSETQ. This chain's CDR3 is CASSLAGDNNQPQHF. CDR3 nucleotides: TGCGCCAGCAGCTTGGCCGGGGACAACAATCAGCCCCAGCATTTT.

This clone came up a few times. The chain employs TRBV2 and TRBJ1-2; 7 bases agree with TRBD1. This CDR3 has 15 residues. CDR1 and CDR2 from the germline V gene are SNHLY and FYNNEI. V lost 4 bases to trimming and J lost 4 bases; unmatched junction nucleotides: 9. CDR3 residues: CASSAEQGWGYGYTF. In DNA form, the CDR3 reads TGTGCCAGCAGTGCCGAACAGGGGTGGGGCTATGGCTACACCTTC.

The gene calls are TRBV3-1 (or the pseudogene TRBV3-2) and TRBJ1-4; 7 bases match TRBD1. Germline CDR1 reads LGHDT; CDR2 reads YNNKEL (reference sequence). V was clipped by 4 bases and J by 3 bases; unmatched bases: 11. The CDR3 loop spans 17 amino acids. CDR3 residues: CASSRTRRGLPNEKLFF. DNA of the CDR3: TGTGCCAGCAGCCGGACCCGAAGGGGGCTGCCTAATGAAAAACTGTTTTTT.

This CDR3 is CASSAGQGAYNEQFF. The CDR3 bases are TGTGCCAGCAGCGCGGGACAGGGGGCTTACAATGAGCAGTTCTTC. The gene calls are TRBV5-5 and TRBJ2-1; 12 bases agree with TRBD1. V shed 4 bases and J 4 bases; nucleotides not matched to a gene: 3. Per germline, CDR1 SGHKS and CDR2 YYEKEE (reference sequence). The length of the CDR3 is 15 residues.

A word on this clone: One junction end does not reproduce the germline sequence, and a read error may be involved. The rearrangement links TRBV15 to TRBJ2-2; 9 nucleotides align to TRBD2. The CDR3 has 16 amino acids. Germline loops: CDR1 LNHNV, CDR2 YYDKDF (reference sequence). The CDR3 coding sequence is TGTGCCACCAGCAGAGCGCTAGCGGGGTACACCGGGGGGCTGTTTTTT. It yields the protein CATSRALAGYTGGLFF.

This clone was counted only a few times. The chain has TRBV10-3 and TRBJ1-3, with D hard to call. The germline V gene has CDR1 ENHRY and CDR2 SYGVKD. The CDR3 is made up of 14 amino acids. V lost 7 bases to trimming and J lost 0 bases, with 10 bases between them. Here the CDR3 reads CAIITEDSGNTIYF. The CDR3 DNA reads TGTGCCATCATAACGGAGGACTCTGGAAACACCATATATTTT.

J is TRBJ1-1 and V is TRBV9, with TRBD1 matching 10 bases. The ends lost 0 bases at V and 3 bases at J; junction bases unmatched: 11. This CDR3 contains 18 residues. Germline CDR1 is SGDLS and CDR2 is YYNGEE. The CDR3 DNA follows: TGTGCCAGCAGCGTAGGTAGGGGACAGGGGTTTTGGGACACTGAAGCTTTCTTT. Protein: CASSVGRGQGFWDTEAFF. Drawing the rest from reference TRBV9 and TRBJ1-1, the complete variable domain is DSGVTQTPKHLITATGQRVTLRCSPRSGDLSVYWYQQSLDQGLQFLIQYYNGEERAKGNILERFSAQQFPDLHSELNLSSLELGDSALYFCASSVGRGQGFWDTEAFFGQGTRLTVV.

V and J are TRBV10-1 and TRBJ2-3; 7 nucleotides match TRBD2. The CDR3 runs 16 residues. V lost 1 base to trimming and J lost 1 base; unmatched junction nucleotides: 5. CDR1 is WNHNN and CDR2 is SYGVQD in the germline V gene (reference sequence). The CDR3 bases are TGCGCCAGCAGTGAGTGGTCTGGGGGGGGCACAGATACGCAGTATTTT. Protein sequence: CASSEWSGGGTDTQYF.

This chain links TRBV7-9 with TRBJ2-5, with 10 bases aligning to TRBD1. J was trimmed by 5 bases and V by 4 bases; bases with no gene match: 4. Germline assignment: CDR1 SEHNR and CDR2 FQNEAQ (reference sequence). CDR3 length: 14 amino acids. The CDR3 reads CASSWGQGLETQYF. CDR3 nucleotides: TGTGCCAGCAGCTGGGGACAGGGGCTTGAGACCCAGTACTTC.

This clone has a single count. The chain employs TRBV7-3 and TRBJ1-1; tentative D call: TRBD1 (6 bases). The V end was cut by 6 bases, the J end by 5 bases, with 13 bases between. CDR3 length equals 13 residues. Germline-derived CDR1 and CDR2 are SGHTA and FQGTGA. The CDR3 region is CASSQQGGTEAFF. The CDR3 DNA is TGTGCCAGCAGTCAACAGGGAGGGACTGAAGCTTTCTTT.

J is TRBJ1-5 and V is TRBV28; TRBD1 matches at 8 bases. With 5 bases clipped from V and 0 bases from J, the junction kept 9 bases outside the gene matches. The CDR3 consists of 17 residues. Germline V gene sequence: CDR1 MDHEN, CDR2 SYDVKM. CDR3 residues: CASSLGTGPYSNQPQHF. The CDR3 bases are TGTGCCAGCAGTCTCGGGACAGGCCCGTATAGCAATCAGCCCCAGCATTTT.

This clone was observed a single time. The rearrangement links TRBV7-2 to TRBJ2-7; 11 bases are shared with TRBD2. J lost 6 bases, V lost 3 bases, and 4 bases had no gene match. The CDR3 consists of 14 residues. Germline values: CDR1 SGHTA, CDR2 FQGNSA. In DNA, the CDR3 is TGTGCCAGCAGCTTCACTAGCGGGAGTGGCGAGCAGTACTTC. It specifies CASSFTSGSGEQYF.

This sequence joins TRBV7-8 and TRBJ1-2; D gene uncertain. Germline CDR1 and CDR2: SGHVS and FQNEAQ. V gave up 5 bases and J gave up 8 bases, with 15 bases separating them. The CDR3 loop spans 13 amino acids. The CDR3 region has the DNA TGTGCCAGCAGCCGCCGTGGCCTTCCGGGCTACACCTTC. The encoded protein is CASSRRGLPGYTF. The whole variable domain, filled in from reference TRBV7-8 and TRBJ1-2, reads GAGVSQSPRYKVAKRGQDVALRCDPISGHVSLFWYQQALGQGPEFLTYFQNEAQLDKSGLPSDRFFAERPEGSVSTLKIQRTQQEDSAVYLCASSRRGLPGYTFGSGTRLTVV.

J is TRBJ2-2 and V is TRBV28, with TRBD2 matching over 7 bases. The CDR3 consists of 16 residues. The germline gives CDR1 MDHEN, CDR2 SYDVKM. V dropped 0 bases and J dropped 4; count of bases not matched to a gene: 5. The CDR3 DNA is TGTGCCAGCAGTTTATGGGCTAGCGGTTTCACCGGGGAGCTGTTTTTT. It codes for CASSLWASGFTGELFF.

The rearrangement links TRBV6-5 to TRBJ1-6, with D unresolved. V was shortened by 5 bases and J by 0 bases, with 5 bases between the two germline ends. CDR1 is MNHEY and CDR2 is SVGAGI in the germline V gene. This CDR3 region has 14 residues. The CDR3 nucleotides are TGTGCCAGCAGTCGTAACTCCTATAATTCACCCCTCCACTTT. This sequence encodes CASSRNSYNSPLHF.

This rearrangement joins TRBV30 to TRBJ2-3, with D possibly being TRBD1 (5 bases). V shed 3 bases and J shed 2 bases, with 9 bases lying between them. CDR3 length: 13 amino acids. Germline CDR1 GTSNPN, CDR2 SVGIG (reference sequence). CDR3 nucleotide sequence: TGTGCCTGGAGACCCAGGGCCACAGATACGCAGTATTTT. Its translation: CAWRPRATDTQYF.

CDR3 sequence: CASSYGTGVTDTQYF. The CDR3 DNA reads TGTGCCAGCAGTTACGGGACAGGGGTTACAGATACGCAGTATTTT. V is TRBV6-6 and J is TRBJ2-3, with 10 bases matching TRBD1. V lost 2 bases, J lost 3 bases, and 2 bases stayed unmatched. The CDR3 totals 15 residues. Germline CDR1 and CDR2: MNHNY and SVGAGI (reference sequence).

The chain carries TRBV5-1 and TRBJ1-2; D gene ambiguous. The CDR3 runs to 13 residues. The V gene's germline CDR1 is SGHRS and CDR2 YFSETQ. The germline V and J ends were trimmed by 4 bases and 3 bases, with 10 bases remaining between them. Here the CDR3 reads CASSPAADYGYTF. The CDR3 DNA reads as TGCGCCAGCAGCCCTGCGGCTGACTATGGCTACACCTTC.

The chain uses TRBV2 and TRBJ1-1, with unresolved D. Germline CDR1 SNHLY, CDR2 FYNNEI. The CDR3 loop spans 14 amino acids. Trimming stripped 7 bases from V and 4 bases from J, with 16 bases between. The CDR3 spells CASTTGRGVTEAFF. The CDR3 DNA sequence: TGTGCCAGCACTACGGGCCGCGGGGTCACTGAAGCTTTCTTT.

The gene calls are TRBV6-7 and TRBJ2-5; 8 bases align to TRBD2. TRBV6-7 is reported as an ORF; its role is uncertain. Unmatched junction bases numbered 14, after V lost 5 bases and J lost 3 bases. This CDR3 has 17 amino acids. The CDR3 DNA follows: TGTGCCAGCAGTAACCAAAAGGGGCTAGCGGGTAAAGAGACCCAGTACTTC. Translated: CASSNQKGLAGKETQYF.

This clone was detected a few times. V is TRBV28 and J is TRBJ1-2, with 8 nucleotides matching TRBD1. Germline assignment: CDR1 MDHEN and CDR2 SYDVKM. The CDR3 has 15 residues. The junction had 8 bases not matched to a gene; V was cut back by 6 bases and J by 2 bases. CDR3 coding DNA: TGTGCCAGCAGCCAGGGCGGACAGGGAAACTATGGCTACACCTTC. Protein sequence: CASSQGGQGNYGYTF.

V is TRBV28 and J is TRBJ1-1; D possibly corresponds to TRBD1 (5 bases). CDR1 is MDHEN, CDR2 SYDVKM, per germline. V was trimmed by 6 bases and J by 6 bases, leaving 17 bases between them. The CDR3 has 14 residues. The CDR3 DNA reads TGTGCCAGCAGCCCCCTGGGGGGGGGTGCTGAAGCTTTCTTT. It codes for CASSPLGGGAEAFF.